These 17 T cell receptor beta chains originate from one sample sequenced in a study of blood T cell repertoires in COVID-19 (dated by TCRdb to about 2020). Library construction relied on the immunoSEQ multiplex PCR assay. TCRdb retrieved this table from immuneACCESS and kept in-frame rearrangements only. Not all clones are present; in checked studies, unresolved V genes account for under half, and no reason is known for the remainder. The sample records 300,000 to 450,000 clones, approximately 77% of which are singletons. 1.1% of the sample is taken by the ten largest. Sequenced input: peripheral blood. These receptors all stem from a human donor with acute or convalescent COVID-19. The donor label of this sample is uncertain.

Comment on this clone: Additional DNA sequences in this sample encode the identical CDR3. The chain recombines TRBV7-8 with TRBJ1-5, with D tentatively TRBD1 (6 bases). V was cut by 5 bases and J by 5 bases, with 10 bases left in between. The CDR3 sequence is 13 residues long. The germline CDR1 and CDR2 sequences are SGHVS and FQNEAQ. The CDR3 region is CASSLQGDQPQHF. CDR3 DNA: TGTGCCAGCAGCCTACAGGGCGATCAGCCCCAGCATTTT.

This clone came up once. This chain connects TRBV7-9 to TRBJ1-3; D perhaps matches TRBD1 (5 bases). Germline V lookup: CDR1 SEHNR, CDR2 FQNEAQ (reference sequence). With 3 bases removed from V and 0 bases from J, the gap between germline ends came to 21 bases. The CDR3 has 19 residues. The CDR3 DNA reads as TGTGCCAGCAGCTTTCGTGGGGCTCTACTACTTAGCTCTGGAAACACCATATATTTT. Translated, it gives CASSFRGALLLSSGNTIYF.

The chain carries TRBV6-5 and TRBJ1-2, with TRBD1 identical over 7 bases. Per germline, CDR1 MNHEY and CDR2 SVGAGI. With 6 bases clipped from V and 3 bases from J, the junction kept 4 bases outside the gene matches. This CDR3 comprises 13 residues. The CDR3 DNA is TGTGCCAGCAGGAGGCAGGGGGACTATGGCTACACCTTC. Residues: CASRRQGDYGYTF.

This clone was detected only a few times. The V call is TRBV3-1 (or the pseudogene TRBV3-2), the J call TRBJ1-2, with TRBD1 matching over 8 bases. The trim removed 1 base at V and 8 bases at J, leaving 9 bases unmatched. There are 15 residues in the CDR3. From germline, CDR1 is LGHDT and CDR2 YNNKEL (reference sequence). The CDR3, as DNA: TGTGCCAGCAGCCAAGTTGGACAGGGTCTTTTAGGCTACACCTTC. Translated, it gives CASSQVGQGLLGYTF.

The gene calls are TRBV19 and TRBJ2-1, with a weak D call TRBD1 (6 bases). Trimming removed 8 bases at V and 5 bases at J, with 19 bases between. There are 15 residues in the CDR3. Germline V lookup: CDR1 LNHDA, CDR2 SQIVND (reference sequence). CDR3 nucleotide sequence: TGTGCCAGTTCTTTTTGGGCTAAGGGGGACAATGAGCAGTTCTTC. Its translation is CASSFWAKGDNEQFF.

The rearrangement uses TRBV3-1 (or the pseudogene TRBV3-2) and TRBJ1-2, with TRBD1 matching over 10 bases. Germline lookup yields CDR1 LGHDT and CDR2 YNNKEL (reference sequence). This CDR3 has 14 amino acids. Germline trimming cut 2 bases from V and 8 bases from J; bases unmatched to any gene: 5. CDR3 region: CASSQRQGARGYTF. CDR3 in DNA: TGTGCCAGCAGCCAAAGACAGGGGGCGCGAGGCTACACCTTC.

This clone was observed once. The chain carries TRBV6-5 and TRBJ1-6; 7 bases match TRBD1. The V gene's germline CDR1 is MNHEY and CDR2 SVGAGI. V lost 6 bases, J lost 7 bases, and 9 bases stayed unmatched. The CDR3 extends over 15 amino acids. CDR3 nucleotides: TGTGCCAGCAGACCTTCCGGGACAGCGAATTCACCCCTCCACTTT. Its translation is CASRPSGTANSPLHF.

The CDR3 loop is CATSRDEDTEAFF. The DNA for the CDR3 is TGTGCCACCAGCAGAGATGAGGACACTGAAGCTTTCTTT. The chain employs TRBV15 and TRBJ1-1; D not certain. V gave up 0 bases and J gave up 3 bases, with 5 bases separating them. The CDR3 contains 13 residues. CDR1 and CDR2 (germline): LNHNV, YYDKDF (reference sequence). Filled out from reference TRBV15 and TRBJ1-1, the complete variable domain reads DAMVIQNPRYQVTQFGKPVTLSCSQTLNHNVMYWYQQKSSQAPKLLFHYYDKDFNNEADTPDNFQSRRPNTSFCFLDIRSPGLGDTAMYLCATSRDEDTEAFFGQGTRLTVV.

The rearrangement joins TRBV15 to TRBJ1-2; D unresolved. Germline V gene data show CDR1 as LNHNV and CDR2 as YYDKDF (reference sequence). V lost 3 bases and J lost 5, with 4 bases in between. The CDR3 has 11 residues. DNA for the CDR3: TGTGCCACCAGCAGCTATTATGGCTACACCTTC. Its protein product is CATSSYYGYTF.

The chain has TRBV6-1 and TRBJ1-3, with unresolved D. This CDR3 is built from 17 residues. Germline CDR1 and CDR2: MNHNS and SASEGT. Trimming shortened V by 2 bases and J by 0 bases, and 14 bases separated the two germline ends. Here the CDR3 DNA reads TGTGCCAGCAGTGAACAGGTGTGGATTCTCTCTGGAAACACCATATATTTT. It translates to CASSEQVWILSGNTIYF.

This clone was seen a few times. This rearrangement joins TRBV29-1 to TRBJ1-2, with TRBD1 matching 9 bases. V lost 6 bases and J lost 5; bases outside the gene matches: 7. The germline gives CDR1 SQVTM, CDR2 ANQGSEA. This CDR3 region has 13 residues. DNA of the CDR3: TGCAGCGTGAATAGACAGGGGGGATATGGCTACACCTTC. It encodes CSVNRQGGYGYTF.

This chain connects TRBV6-5 to TRBJ2-3; D might be TRBD2 (6 bases). V lost 2 bases to trimming and J lost 0 bases, with 9 bases between them. The germline gives CDR1 MNHEY, CDR2 SVGAGI. The CDR3 runs 15 residues. The CDR3 DNA reads as TGTGCCAGCAGTTACGTGGGGGGTAGCACAGATACGCAGTATTTT. It codes for CASSYVGGSTDTQYF.

The chain employs TRBV24-1 and TRBJ2-5, with TRBD2 matching 13 bases. Per germline, CDR1 KGHDR and CDR2 SFDVKD. The CDR3 totals 15 residues. J gave up 4 bases and V 4 bases, and 2 bases lay outside the gene matches. CDR3 protein: CATSETSGGLETQYF. The CDR3 nucleotides read TGTGCCACCAGTGAGACTAGCGGGGGGTTAGAGACCCAGTACTTC.

The gene calls are TRBV18 and TRBJ2-7; a possible D gene is TRBD1 (5 bases). V dropped 5 bases and J dropped 2 bases, with 10 bases sitting between them. There are 13 residues in the CDR3. The germline V gene has CDR1 KGHSH and CDR2 LQKENI. CDR3 loop: CASSKGIAYEQYF. For the CDR3, the DNA is TGTGCCAGCTCAAAGGGGATCGCCTACGAGCAGTACTTC.

This clone turned up a few times. The chain is built from TRBV2 and TRBJ1-1, with 9 bases matching TRBD1. The CDR3 runs 13 residues. Looked up from germline, CDR1 is SNHLY and CDR2 is FYNNEI. Losses at the gene ends were 4 bases for V and 5 bases for J; bases not matched to a gene: 2. The CDR3 DNA reads as TGTGCCAGCAGTGGACAGGGGGAAACTGAAGCTTTCTTT. Amino acid sequence: CASSGQGETEAFF.

The chain employs TRBV18 and TRBJ1-4; 7 bases are shared with TRBD1. The CDR3 covers 15 residues. Germline assignment: CDR1 KGHSH and CDR2 LQKENI. J lost 8 bases, V lost 2 bases, and 8 bases had no gene match. The CDR3 region has the DNA TGTGCCAGCTCACCAGACAGGGCTGCTAGGGAAAAACTGTTTTTT. It yields the protein CASSPDRAAREKLFF.

The V call is TRBV27, the J call TRBJ2-1; 7 bases are a match to TRBD1. This CDR3 region has 20 residues. CDR1 is MNHEY, CDR2 SMNVEV, per germline (reference sequence). V lost 10 bases, J lost 0 bases, and 24 bases stayed unmatched. CDR3 amino acids: CATSTLKGQATRSSYNEQFF. The CDR3 nucleotides read TGTGCCACCAGCACCTTGAAAGGACAGGCGACTCGGAGCTCCTACAATGAGCAGTTCTTC.